These T cell receptor beta chains were read from a single sample in a study of blood T cell repertoires in COVID-19. Libraries were prepared by immunoSEQ multiplex PCR; TCRdb keeps only in-frame clonotypes and omits some of them. Here the sample spans 280,000 or so clones, about 80% being singletons. The sample taken for sequencing was peripheral blood. The receptors originated from a woman aged 45 to 65 who had recovered from COVID-19. Each CDR3 is given without its conserved first and last residue.

TRBJ1-1 | TRBV27 | ASSLMGQNTEAF
TRBJ2-5 | TRBV27 | ASSPTSGVFQETQY
TRBJ2-3 | TRBV7-2 | ASSSTGGKADTQY
TRBJ2-7 | TRBV19 | ASSTGTGINEQY
TRBJ2-3 | TRBV19 | ASSIDGVGDTQY
TRBJ1-4 | TRBV6-5 | ASSYSGALHLGLF
TRBJ2-1 | TRBV19 | ASSIRLAGGDEQF
TRBJ2-2 | TRBV20-1 | SASNSGAIVGELF
TRBJ2-7 | TRBV9 | ASTQNPDSLYEQY
TRBJ2-1 | TRBV28 | ASSSYASDEQF
TRBJ2-7 | TRBV19 | ASTPSYSYEQY
TRBJ2-7 | TRBV11-1 | ASSLTGEQY
TRBJ1-3 | TRBV12-3/TRBV12-4 | ASSDRTGGTIY
TRBJ2-2 | TRBV6-4 | ASSGQGTGELF
TRBJ2-7 | TRBV30 | AWRGRGPNEQY
TRBJ2-1 | TRBV7-2 | ASSLLTSGRNEQF
TRBJ2-3 | TRBV28 | ASSQQGWGDTQY
TRBJ2-3 | TRBV27 | ASHGAGGKTDTQY
TRBJ1-5 | TRBV12-3/TRBV12-4 | ASRGTGDQPQH
TRBJ2-7 | TRBV6-5 | ASSYSYSAAYEQY
TRBJ2-7 | TRBV5-6 | ASSGRRGTYEQY